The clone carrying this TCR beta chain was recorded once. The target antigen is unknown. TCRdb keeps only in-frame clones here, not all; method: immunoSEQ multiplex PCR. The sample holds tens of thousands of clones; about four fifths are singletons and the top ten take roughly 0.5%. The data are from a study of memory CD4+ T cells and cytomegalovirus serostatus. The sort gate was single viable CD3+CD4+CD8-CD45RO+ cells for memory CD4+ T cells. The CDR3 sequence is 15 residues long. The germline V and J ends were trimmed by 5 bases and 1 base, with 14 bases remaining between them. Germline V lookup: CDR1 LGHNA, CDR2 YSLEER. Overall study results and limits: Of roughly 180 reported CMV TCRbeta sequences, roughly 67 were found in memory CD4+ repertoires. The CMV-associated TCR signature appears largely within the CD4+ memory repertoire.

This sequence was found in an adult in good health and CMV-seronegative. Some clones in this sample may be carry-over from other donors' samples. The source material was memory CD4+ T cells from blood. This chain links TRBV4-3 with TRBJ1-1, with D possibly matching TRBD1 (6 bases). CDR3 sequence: CASSGRGKGNTEAFF. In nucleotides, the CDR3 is TGCGCCAGCAGCGGAAGGGGGAAAGGGAACACTGAAGCTTTCTTT.